The sequence of this TCR beta chain was determined in a study of CD4+ T cells in melanoma (dated by TCRdb to the early 2020s). About the study as a whole: Neoantigen-specific CD4+ T cells in human melanoma were investigated in the study.

Libraries were made using the immunoSEQ multiplex PCR assay. Imported from immuneACCESS, the table was reduced by TCRdb to in-frame sequences with V and J called. These copies leave out some clones; in studies compared against another copy, an unresolved V gene accounts for under half, and the cause of the remainder is not known. The sample records 50,000 to 60,000 clones, roughly three quarters of which are singletons. The ten biggest clones cover approximately 5% of the sample. As to this clone: Its antigen target is currently unknown. Base-call qualities are not available, and no considerably larger clone is one nucleotide away.

The CDR3 runs 13 residues from the cysteine to the phenylalanine. The kept DNA is CDR3 alone, 39 bases in frame from the first base. In the germline V gene (reference sequence), CDR1 corresponds to SEHNR and CDR2 to FQNEAQ. V and J are truncated by 7 bases and 6 bases respectively, leaving an intervening sequence of 12 bases. The paper's findings and limits, for the study overall: The report described a correlation between neoantigen-specific CD4+ T cells and the function of CD8+ T cells, macrophages and B cells. According to the report, neoantigen-specific CD4+ T cells in melanoma displayed diverse differentiation states.

Donors were patients with melanoma. The TCR sequence derives from a human donor with melanoma. Material for sequencing was tumor tissue. The sequence links TRBV7-9 to TRBJ2-2; possibly the D gene is TRBD1, per 6 matching bases. The DNA sequence is given as TGTGCCAGCAACTCACAGGGCCCCGGGGAGCTGTTTTTT. This gives the protein CASNSQGPGELFF.